The entry below describes one T cell receptor beta chain. Germline V gene data show CDR1 as SGDLS and CDR2 as YYNGEE. Trimming took 9 bases from V and 3 from J; bases not matched to a gene: 9. The CDR3 is 15 residues long. These data belong to a study of cytomegalovirus exposure and HLA in healthy donors. Sequencing used immunoSEQ multiplex PCR; TCRdb keeps in-frame clones, though not all of them. Of approximately 240,000 clones in the sample, approximately 90% are singletons; the top ten hold more than 0.85%. This TCR came from a woman aged 18-29 years in good health and CMV-seronegative. The V gene is TRBV9, the J gene TRBJ2-2; 9 positions match TRBD2. Sequenced: PBMCs. The CDR3 sequence is CATSPGLAYTGELFF. The CDR3 DNA reads as TGTGCCACCTCCCCGGGACTAGCTTACACCGGGGAGCTGTTTTTT. The entire variable domain, with the rest obtained from reference TRBV9 and TRBJ2-2, is as follows: DSGVTQTPKHLITATGQRVTLRCSPRSGDLSVYWYQQSLDQGLQFLIQYYNGEERAKGNILERFSAQQFPDLHSELNLSSLELGDSALYFCATSPGLAYTGELFFGEGSRLTVL.